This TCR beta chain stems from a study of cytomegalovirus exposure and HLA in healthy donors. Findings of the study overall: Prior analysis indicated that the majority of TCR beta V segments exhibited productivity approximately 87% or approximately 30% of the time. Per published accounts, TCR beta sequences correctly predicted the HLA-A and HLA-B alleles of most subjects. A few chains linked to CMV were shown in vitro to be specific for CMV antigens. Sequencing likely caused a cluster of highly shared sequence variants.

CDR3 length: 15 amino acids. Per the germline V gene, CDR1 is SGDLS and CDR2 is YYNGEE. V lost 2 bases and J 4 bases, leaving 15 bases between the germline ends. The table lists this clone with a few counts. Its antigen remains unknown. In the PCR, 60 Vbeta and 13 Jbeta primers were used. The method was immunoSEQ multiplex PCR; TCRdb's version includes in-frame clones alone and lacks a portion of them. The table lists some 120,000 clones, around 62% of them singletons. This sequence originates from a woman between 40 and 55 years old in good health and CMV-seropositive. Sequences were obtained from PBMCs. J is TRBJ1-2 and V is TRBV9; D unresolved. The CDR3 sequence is CASSVGGSPGYGYTF. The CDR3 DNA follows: TGTGCCAGCAGCGTGGGAGGCAGTCCTGGCTATGGCTACACCTTC.